This T cell receptor (beta chain) was obtained from a study of shared T cell receptors in the human thymus. The CDR3 is 20 amino acids. Germline CDR1 reads LGHNA; CDR2 reads YSLEER. Trimming removed 0 bases from V and 5 bases from J; junction bases left unmatched: 18. Method: immunoSEQ multiplex PCR; TCRdb's copy keeps in-frame clones and lacks some. The sample includes some 660,000 clones, roughly 86% of them seen just once. This sample was also put to use in a study of human thymus T cells. That work contributes: Thymic tissue was derived from resections collected during corrective heart surgery. Gene usage (both V and J) appeared biased in thymic and blood repertoires. Related studies found that unrelated individuals share highly overlapping thymic repertoires.

Sequenced input: thymocytes. The source of this sequence is a boy under two years old with a congenital heart defect. V gene TRBV4-3 combines with J gene TRBJ2-2; the match to TRBD2 covers 7 bases. CDR3 sequence reads: CASSQDRGVRREGRTGELFF. The CDR3 DNA sequence: TGCGCCAGCAGCCAAGATCGTGGGGTGCGGAGGGAGGGCCGGACCGGGGAGCTGTTTTTT.